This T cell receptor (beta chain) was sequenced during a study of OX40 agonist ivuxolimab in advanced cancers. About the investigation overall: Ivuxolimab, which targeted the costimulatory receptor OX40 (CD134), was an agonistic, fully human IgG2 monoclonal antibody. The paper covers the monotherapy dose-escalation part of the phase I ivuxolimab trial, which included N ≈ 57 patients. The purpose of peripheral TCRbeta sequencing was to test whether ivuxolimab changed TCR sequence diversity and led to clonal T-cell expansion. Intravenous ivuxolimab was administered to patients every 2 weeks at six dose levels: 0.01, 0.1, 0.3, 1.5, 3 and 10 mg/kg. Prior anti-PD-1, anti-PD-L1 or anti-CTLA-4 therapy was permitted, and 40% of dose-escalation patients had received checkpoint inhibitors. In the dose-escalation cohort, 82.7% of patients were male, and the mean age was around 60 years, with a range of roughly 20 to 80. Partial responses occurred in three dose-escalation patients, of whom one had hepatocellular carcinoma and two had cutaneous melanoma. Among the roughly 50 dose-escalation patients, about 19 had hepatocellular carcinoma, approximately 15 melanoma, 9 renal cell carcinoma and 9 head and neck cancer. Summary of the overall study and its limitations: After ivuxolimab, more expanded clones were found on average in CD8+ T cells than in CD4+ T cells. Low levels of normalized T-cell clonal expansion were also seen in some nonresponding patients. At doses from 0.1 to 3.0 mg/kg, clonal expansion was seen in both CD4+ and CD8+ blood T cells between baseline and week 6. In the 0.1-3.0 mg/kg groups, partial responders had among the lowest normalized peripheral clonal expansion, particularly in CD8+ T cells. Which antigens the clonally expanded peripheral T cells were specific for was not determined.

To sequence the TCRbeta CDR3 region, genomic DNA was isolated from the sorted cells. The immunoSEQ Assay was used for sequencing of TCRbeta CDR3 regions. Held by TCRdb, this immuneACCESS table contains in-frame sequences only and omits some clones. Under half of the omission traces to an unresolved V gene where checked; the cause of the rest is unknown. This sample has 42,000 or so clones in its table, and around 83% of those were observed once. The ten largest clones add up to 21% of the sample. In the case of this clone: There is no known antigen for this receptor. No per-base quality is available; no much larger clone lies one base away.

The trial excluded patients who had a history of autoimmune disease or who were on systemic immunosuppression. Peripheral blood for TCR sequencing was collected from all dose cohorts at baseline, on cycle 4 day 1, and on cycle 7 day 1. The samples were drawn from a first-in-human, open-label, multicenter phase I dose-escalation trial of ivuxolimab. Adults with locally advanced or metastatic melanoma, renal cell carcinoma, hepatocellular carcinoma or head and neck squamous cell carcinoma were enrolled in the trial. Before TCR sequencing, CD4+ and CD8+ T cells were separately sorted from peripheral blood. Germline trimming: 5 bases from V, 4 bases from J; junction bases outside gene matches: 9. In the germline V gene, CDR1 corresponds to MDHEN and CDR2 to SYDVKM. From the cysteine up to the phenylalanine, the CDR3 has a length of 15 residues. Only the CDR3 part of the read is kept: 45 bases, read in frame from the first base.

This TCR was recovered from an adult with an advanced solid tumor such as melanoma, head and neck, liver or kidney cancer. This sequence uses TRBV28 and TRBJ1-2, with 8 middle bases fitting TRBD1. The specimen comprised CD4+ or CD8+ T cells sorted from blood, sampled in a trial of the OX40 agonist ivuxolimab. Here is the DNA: TGTGCCAGCAGTCTCAGTCAGGGGGCAAGCTATGGCTACACCTTC. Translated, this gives CASSLSQGASYGYTF.